This is a list of T cell receptor beta chains from one sample in a study of blood T cell repertoires in COVID-19. Sequencing used immunoSEQ multiplex PCR; TCRdb keeps in-frame clones, though not all of them. The table has roughly 180,000 clones, approximately 85% seen once; the top ten hold 6.9%. Material: peripheral blood. The origin of the receptors is a man older than 75 with COVID-19, enrolled during active disease. Each CDR3 is given with its conserved first and last residue. D genes are given only for firm matches. Only some rows state a clone size, as once, few, many or a class for expanded clones.

abundance	v_gene	j_gene	d_gene	CDR3nt	CDR3aa
-	TRBV10-3	TRBJ1-2	-	TGTGCCATCAGTGGCGGGACTTATGGCTACACCTTC	CAISGGTYGYTF
-	TRBV6-5	TRBJ2-1	TRBD1	TGTGCCAGCAGGTGGACAGGGACGTACAATGAGCAGTTCTTC	CASRWTGTYNEQFF
once	TRBV9	TRBJ2-1	-	TGTGCCAGCGCTCTTAGGGGGGACTATAACTACAATGAGCAGTTCTTC	CASALRGDYNYNEQFF
-	TRBV6-6	TRBJ2-1	TRBD1	TGTGCCAGCAGGACAGGGGGCAGGAACAATGAGCAGTTCTTC	CASRTGGRNNEQFF
-	TRBV5-1	TRBJ1-1	TRBD1	TGCGCCAGCAGCCTGGACAGGGGATTCGTCACTGAAGCTTTCTTT	CASSLDRGFVTEAFF
-	TRBV24-1	TRBJ1-1	TRBD1	TGTGCCACCAGTGATCGGACAGGAGATGAAGCTTTCTTT	CATSDRTGDEAFF
-	TRBV27	TRBJ1-6	-	TGTGCCAGCAGTTTACAGATCAATTCACCCCTCCACTTT	CASSLQINSPLHF
-	TRBV2	TRBJ1-6	-	TGTGCCAGCAGTGCTGAAGGACACAGGAATTCACCCCTCCACTTT	CASSAEGHRNSPLHF
once	TRBV29-1	TRBJ1-4	-	TGCAGCGTAGGGGCAGACAGTAATGAAAAACTGTTTTTT	CSVGADSNEKLFF
-	TRBV7-9	TRBJ2-7	TRBD2	TGTGCCAGCGGCGCCCGGGAGGCGAGCTCCTACGAGCAGTACTTC	CASGAREASSYEQYF
-	TRBV5-6	TRBJ1-6	-	TGTGCCAGCAGCCCGACGGGGATCGGTTCACCCCTCCACTTT	CASSPTGIGSPLHF
-	TRBV28	TRBJ2-3	TRBD1	TGTGCCAGCAGCCAAGGACAGGAGGATACGCAGTATTTT	CASSQGQEDTQYF
-	TRBV5-1	TRBJ2-7	TRBD1	TGCGCCAGCAGCTTCTCAGGGGGCTCCGACGAGCAGTACTTC	CASSFSGGSDEQYF
once	TRBV6-5	TRBJ1-6	TRBD1	TGTGCCAGCAGTTCCGGGACAGTAAATTCACCCCTCCACTTT	CASSSGTVNSPLHF
-	TRBV5-4	TRBJ2-3	-	TGTGCCAGCAGCACGGAGCGCGGTACAGATACGCAGTATTTT	CASSTERGTDTQYF
-	TRBV6-6	TRBJ2-5	TRBD1	TGTGCCAGCAGTCTGGCCACAGGGGGTACTCACTTAGGGACCCAGTACTTC	CASSLATGGTHLGTQYF